These T cell receptor beta chains were read from a single sample in a study of CD8 T cell repertoires and HIV-1 epitope variants. Assay used: immunoSEQ multiplex PCR; TCRdb lists only in-frame clones, some missing. The sample contains under 6,500 clones, about 60% of which appear only once. Their antigens remain unidentified. The material sequenced was cultured CD8+ T cells derived from PBMCs. All receptors come from a male donor with HIV. Each CDR3 is given with its conserved first and last residue. Each record gives: clone size, V gene, J gene, D gene, CDR3 protein, CDR3 DNA. A D gene is named only where the DNA matches it firmly. The size entry is marked missing in some rows and otherwise reads once, few, many or a size class.

>once|TRBV9|TRBJ1-5|NA
CASSARGSLNQPQHF
TGTGCCAGCAGCGCCCGAGGGAGTCTCAATCAGCCCCAGCATTTT
>NA|TRBV7-3|TRBJ2-1|TRBD1
CASSPGQDNEQFF
TGTGCCAGCAGCCCCGGACAGGACAATGAGCAGTTCTTC
>medium-sized|TRBV7-2|TRBJ2-3|NA
CASSSVLATDTQYF
TGTGCCAGCAGCTCCGTACTGGCGACAGATACGCAGTATTTT
>NA|TRBV28|TRBJ2-3|TRBD1
CASSPGQGTDTQYF
TGTGCCAGCAGCCCGGGACAGGGGACAGATACGCAGTATTTT
>NA|TRBV28|TRBJ1-6|TRBD1
CASVDRDRGGSPLHF
TGTGCCAGCGTCGACCGGGACAGAGGCGGTTCACCCCTCCACTTT
>few|TRBV27|TRBJ2-7|NA
CASSLRPETYEQYF
TGTGCCAGCAGTCTGAGGCCGGAGACCTACGAGCAGTACTTC
>NA|TRBV6-5|TRBJ1-1|NA
CASSYSIGGNTEAFF
TGTGCCAGCAGTTACTCGATCGGAGGGAACACTGAAGCTTTCTTT
>NA|TRBV28|TRBJ1-2|TRBD1
CASSDDRGDGYTF
TGTGCCAGCAGTGATGACAGGGGAGATGGCTACACCTTC
>few|TRBV5-1|TRBJ1-1|TRBD1
CASSLGQGEAFF
TGCGCCAGCAGCCTCGGACAGGGTGAAGCTTTCTTT
>NA|TRBV2|TRBJ1-4|TRBD1
CASRGTGEYEKLFF
TGTGCCAGCAGGGGGACAGGGGAGTATGAAAAACTGTTTTTT
>few|TRBV5-6|TRBJ2-3|TRBD1
CASSFWQGDDTQYF
TGTGCCAGCAGCTTTTGGCAGGGGGATGATACGCAGTATTTT
>NA|TRBV4-3|TRBJ2-7|TRBD1
CASSQARGGNYEQYF
TGCGCCAGCAGCCAAGCTCGAGGGGGCAACTACGAGCAGTACTTC
>NA|TRBV7-8|TRBJ2-7|NA
CASSSPWERNSYEQYF
TGTGCCAGCAGCTCCCCTTGGGAGCGGAACTCCTACGAGCAGTACTTC
>NA|TRBV7-6|TRBJ2-3|TRBD2
CASSLARASGTSTDTQYF
TGTGCCAGCAGCTTAGCGCGGGCTAGCGGGACGAGCACAGATACGCAGTATTTT
>NA|TRBV30|TRBJ2-7|NA
CAGDLTGSEQYF
TGTGCCGGGGACCTCACAGGGTCCGAGCAGTACTTC
>once|TRBV6-1|TRBJ2-7|NA
CASNFRASYEQYF
TGTGCCAGCAATTTTAGGGCGTCCTACGAGCAGTACTTC
>NA|TRBV27|TRBJ2-7|NA
CASSLGGTANEQYF
TGTGCCAGCAGTTTAGGAGGGACGGCGAACGAGCAGTACTTC
>NA|TRBV19|TRBJ1-2|TRBD1
CASSIEPTGGTPTHLYGYTF
TGTGCCAGTAGCATAGAACCGACAGGGGGAACCCCTACCCACTTATATGGCTACACCTTC
>NA|TRBV2|TRBJ1-5|NA
CASRMGNQPQHF
TGTGCCAGCCGAATGGGGAATCAGCCCCAGCATTTT
>NA|TRBV7-9|TRBJ2-1|NA
CASSPLWNEQFF
TGTGCCAGCAGCCCCCTCTGGAATGAGCAGTTCTTC
>NA|TRBV4-3|TRBJ2-6|NA
CASSQDSGVPSGANVLTF
TGCGCCAGCAGCCAAGATTCAGGGGTACCCTCTGGGGCCAACGTCCTGACTTTC
>once|TRBV7-9|TRBJ2-7|TRBD1
CASSSWDRGSNEQYF
TGTGCCAGCAGTTCCTGGGACAGGGGTAGCAACGAGCAGTACTTC
>few|TRBV28|TRBJ1-1|NA
CASSTGQEAFF
TGTGCCAGCAGTACCGGACAGGAAGCTTTCTTT
>NA|TRBV15|TRBJ2-5|NA
CATSDGEEGIETQYF
TGTGCCACCAGCGACGGTGAAGAGGGGATAGAGACCCAGTACTTC
>few|TRBV5-4|TRBJ2-2|TRBD1
CASSFDRVVTGELFF
TGTGCCAGCAGCTTCGACAGGGTTGTTACCGGGGAGCTGTTTTTT
>once|TRBV27|TRBJ2-1|NA
CASSLSERGNEQFF
TGTGCCAGCAGTTTATCAGAGAGAGGCAATGAGCAGTTCTTC
>NA|TRBV7-8|TRBJ1-5|TRBD1
CASSFFFYRGPNQPQHF
TGTGCCAGCAGCTTTTTCTTTTACAGGGGTCCCAATCAGCCCCAGCATTTT
>NA|TRBV4-1|TRBJ2-1|TRBD1
CASSQGGPGQGADEQFF
TGCGCCAGCAGCCAAGGGGGACCGGGACAGGGGGCGGATGAGCAGTTCTTC
>NA|TRBV5-8|TRBJ2-7|TRBD1
CASSPGQGGEQYF
TGTGCCAGCAGTCCGGGACAGGGGGGCGAGCAGTACTTC
>NA|TRBV5-1|TRBJ2-3|TRBD1
CASSHSLGQGAKDTQYF
TGCGCCAGCAGCCACTCCTTAGGACAGGGGGCTAAAGATACGCAGTATTTT
>few|TRBV13|TRBJ1-3|NA
CASSGGFGASSGNTIYF
TGTGCCAGCAGCGGTGGATTTGGGGCTAGCTCTGGAAACACCATATATTTT
>few|TRBV11-2|TRBJ2-7|NA
CASSLVGRSYEQYF
TGTGCCAGCAGCTTAGTTGGCAGGAGTTACGAGCAGTACTTC
>NA|TRBV19|TRBJ2-7|NA
CASSIGAGSYEQYF
TGTGCCAGTAGTATTGGAGCAGGGTCCTACGAGCAGTACTTC
>NA|TRBV25-1|TRBJ2-3|NA
CASSESMTGADTQYF
TGTGCCAGCAGTGAATCAATGACGGGGGCGGATACGCAGTATTTT
>NA|TRBV9|TRBJ1-2|NA
CASSVGDNPLYGYTF
TGTGCCAGCAGCGTAGGGGACAATCCCCTCTATGGCTACACCTTC
>few|TRBV7-9|TRBJ1-2|NA
CASSPTGSYGYTF
TGTGCCAGCAGCCCGACAGGTAGCTATGGCTACACCTTC
>NA|TRBV28|TRBJ2-1|TRBD1
CASSSGQGSYNEQFF
TGTGCCAGCAGTTCCGGACAGGGCTCCTACAATGAGCAGTTCTTC
>NA|TRBV6-1|TRBJ1-2|NA
CASSEAAWTSLKGYTF
TGTGCCAGCAGTGAAGCGGCATGGACCTCGCTTAAGGGCTACACCTTC
>NA|TRBV30|TRBJ1-1|NA
CAWTVAGLSALNTEAFF
TGTGCCTGGACCGTCGCAGGTTTGTCAGCCTTGAACACTGAAGCTTTCTTT
>NA|TRBV5-1|TRBJ1-5|NA
CASSLRGRDQPQHF
TGCGCCAGCAGCTTGAGAGGGAGGGATCAGCCCCAGCATTTT
>NA|TRBV9|TRBJ2-1|NA
CASSVGGAAGPGDEQFF
TGTGCCAGCAGCGTAGGGGGAGCCGCGGGCCCTGGAGATGAGCAGTTCTTC
>NA|TRBV6-6|TRBJ1-1|NA
CASSNAGTANREAFF
TGTGCCAGCAGTAACGCCGGGACTGCTAACCGTGAAGCTTTCTTT
>once|TRBV4-2|TRBJ2-1|TRBD2
CASSQEGRLAPAISYNEQFF
TGTGCCAGCAGCCAAGAAGGGCGACTAGCGCCAGCGATCTCCTACAATGAGCAGTTCTTC
>few|TRBV2|TRBJ1-1|NA
CASTGGRGEAFF
TGTGCCAGCACCGGGGGGAGGGGTGAAGCTTTCTTT
>NA|TRBV6-5|TRBJ2-3|NA
CASSPGLRDGTQYF
TGTGCCAGCAGTCCTGGACTGAGAGACGGTACGCAGTATTTT
>NA|TRBV9|TRBJ2-7|TRBD1
CASSPWTGGAYEQYF
TGTGCCAGCAGCCCTTGGACAGGGGGCGCTTACGAGCAGTACTTC
>NA|TRBV4-1|TRBJ1-4|TRBD1
CASSRQGTNEKLFF
TGCGCCAGCAGCCGACAGGGGACTAATGAAAAACTGTTTTTT
>NA|TRBV19|TRBJ2-4|TRBD2
CASSILGTSGGNIQYF
TGTGCCAGTAGTATACTCGGGACTAGCGGGGGTAACATTCAGTACTTC
>NA|TRBV28|TRBJ2-1|NA
CASKGTDLPNEQFF
TGTGCCAGCAAGGGGACTGATCTACCCAATGAGCAGTTCTTC
>once|TRBV19|TRBJ2-5|NA
CASSPPGYPLLQTQYF
TGTGCCAGTAGCCCCCCCGGCTACCCACTTCTCCAGACCCAGTACTTC
>NA|TRBV28|TRBJ1-1|NA
CASTLSGGRGYTEAFF
TGTGCCAGCACCCTAAGCGGAGGTCGGGGGTACACTGAAGCTTTCTTT
>NA|TRBV19|TRBJ1-3|TRBD1
CASRRDRTTSGNTIYF
TGTGCCAGCAGAAGGGACAGAACCACCTCTGGAAACACCATATATTTT
>NA|TRBV13|TRBJ1-1|NA
CASSVLFRLGGNTEAFF
TGTGCCAGCAGCGTACTCTTCCGGCTGGGTGGGAACACTGAAGCTTTCTTT
>NA|TRBV28|TRBJ1-5|NA
CASSASGARDQPQHF
TGTGCCAGCAGTGCCTCCGGGGCGCGTGATCAGCCCCAGCATTTT